This T cell receptor beta chain emerged from a study of cytomegalovirus exposure and HLA in healthy donors. Primers for the PCR totalled 60 Vbeta and 13 Jbeta. The protocol was immunoSEQ multiplex PCR, while the TCRdb copy is restricted to in-frame clones and leaves out a portion. The sample lists more than 55,000 clones; 83% were seen once. CDR1 and CDR2 (germline): SGHAT, FQNNGV. The CDR3 contains 15 residues. V lost 0 bases and J lost 6, with 11 bases in between. Remarks on this clone: Its cognate antigen is unknown.

Study-wide results and limits: It was taken for granted in presence/absence analyses that sequencing depth across donors was roughly uniform.

Sequenced sample: PBMCs. The chain links TRBV11-2 to TRBJ2-2, with D tentatively TRBD2 (5 bases). The clonotype comes from a man aged 25 to 40 in good health and CMV-seronegative. CDR3 DNA: TGTGCCAGCAGCTTAGATCCGACGGGGTCCGGGGAGCTGTTTTTT. It encodes CASSLDPTGSGELFF.